A single sample is the source of the 23 T cell receptor beta chains below, sequenced in a study of OX40 agonist ivuxolimab in advanced cancers. The library was produced with the immunoSEQ multiplex PCR assay. TCRdb carries this immuneACCESS record with in-frame sequences only. Its versions omit some clonotypes, under half of them owing to an unresolved V gene in the studies checked, with the rest unexplained. This sample has 70,000 or so clones in its table, and roughly 89% of those were observed once. Of the sample, roughly a tenth falls within the top ten clones. The source was CD4+ or CD8+ T cells sorted from blood, collected in a trial of the OX40 agonist ivuxolimab. These receptors came from an adult with an advanced solid tumor such as melanoma, head and neck, liver or kidney cancer.

The chain recombines TRBV5-4 with TRBJ2-5; D remains unclear. The CDR3 has 13 residues. Germline V CDR1 and CDR2: SGHNT, YYREEE (reference sequence). The V end was cut by 4 bases, the J end by 2 bases, with 9 bases between. Here the CDR3 DNA reads TGTGCCAGCAGCCGGCCCGAGCAAGAGACCCAGTACTTC. This sequence encodes CASSRPEQETQYF.

As regards this clone: Mismatch with germline at one junction end may stem from a read error. CDR3 nucleotide sequence: TGTGCTAGCAGCTTACAACAGGGGGCCGGGGAGCTGTTTTTT. Its protein product is CASSLQQGAGELFF. The chain carries TRBV7-7 and TRBJ2-2, with 8 bases identical to TRBD1. The CDR3 contains 14 residues. Germline V CDR1 and CDR2: SSHAT, FNYEAQ (reference sequence).

This clone was recorded only once. J is TRBJ2-3 and V is TRBV6-1, with 9 nucleotides matching TRBD1. The ends lost 10 bases at V and 4 bases at J; junction bases unmatched: 12. The CDR3 sequence is 15 residues long. The germline V gene encodes CDR1 MNHNS and CDR2 SASEGT. CDR3: CATSGQGLPADTQYF. The DNA for the CDR3 is TGTGCCACCTCGGGACAGGGCTTACCAGCAGATACGCAGTATTTT.

This chain joins TRBV7-3 and TRBJ2-3; D gene ambiguous. Germline CDR1 SGHTA, CDR2 FQGTGA. The CDR3 consists of 14 residues. Trimming took off 2 bases at V and 1 base at J, with 7 bases between the two ends. This chain's CDR3 is CASSLGVGTDTQYF. CDR3 DNA sequence: TGTGCCAGCAGCTTAGGCGTCGGCACAGATACGCAGTATTTT.

The rearrangement links TRBV7-2 to TRBJ2-1, with 10 bases identical to TRBD2. Germline V gene data show CDR1 as SGHTA and CDR2 as FQGNSA. The CDR3 runs to 15 residues. With 5 bases clipped from V and 16 bases from J, the junction kept 17 bases outside the gene matches. The CDR3 bases are TGTGCCAGCAGCCGAACAGGAAGCGGGAGGGCCTGGGTCTTCTTC. It translates to CASSRTGSGRAWVFF.

This chain links TRBV28 with TRBJ1-2, with a weak D call TRBD1 (5 bases). The V and J ends lost 8 bases and 4 bases respectively, with 26 bases between them. In germline, CDR1 is MDHEN, CDR2 SYDVKM. This CDR3 contains 17 residues. The CDR3 loop reads CASRVGGADVSLYGYTF. The CDR3 DNA is TGTGCCAGCCGCGTTGGTGGGGCAGATGTATCCCTCTATGGCTACACCTTC.

The chain uses TRBV7-3 and TRBJ2-1, with TRBD2 as a possible D gene (5 bases). This CDR3 spans 14 amino acids. Trimming took 4 bases from V and 5 from J, leaving 12 bases between them. CDR1 and CDR2 (germline): SGHTA, FQGTGA. The CDR3 loop reads CASSSPGYHNEQFF. CDR3 nucleotides: TGTGCCAGCAGCTCACCGGGATATCACAATGAGCAGTTCTTC.

The chain carries TRBV19 and TRBJ2-5, with a tentative D call TRBD2 (5 bases). This CDR3 comprises 13 residues. V was pared by 4 bases and J by 1 base, with 7 bases between. The germline gives CDR1 LNHDA, CDR2 SQIVND (reference sequence). The CDR3 region has the DNA TGTGCCAGTAGTAAGCGGTTCCAAGAGACCCAGTACTTC. Residues: CASSKRFQETQYF.

V usage is TRBV20-1 and J usage is TRBJ2-7; D is perhaps TRBD2 (6 bases). From germline, CDR1 is DFQATT and CDR2 SNEGSKA (reference sequence). This CDR3 comprises 10 residues. The V and J ends lost 3 bases and 6 bases respectively, with 6 bases between them. The DNA of the CDR3 is TGCAGTGCTAGTAGCGGCGAGCAGTACTTC. It specifies CSASSGEQYF.

This rearrangement joins TRBV18 to TRBJ2-5; 15 nucleotides match TRBD2. The length of the CDR3 is 18 residues. V was pared by 8 bases and J by 5 bases, with 15 bases of the junction left unmatched. Germline V gives CDR1 KGHSH, CDR2 LQKENI. The CDR3 here is CASKHQGLAGGPIETQYF. The CDR3 DNA reads TGTGCCAGCAAACACCAAGGACTAGCGGGAGGGCCGATTGAGACCCAGTACTTC.

This sequence joins TRBV7-2 and TRBJ1-2; 9 bases are shared with TRBD1. CDR1 and CDR2 (germline): SGHTA, FQGNSA. J lost 1 base, V lost 6 bases, and 6 bases had no gene match. The CDR3 runs to 15 residues. The CDR3 DNA follows: TGTGCCAGCAGATCCCAGGGACAGGGTAACTATGGCTACACCTTC. It codes for CASRSQGQGNYGYTF.

This clone came up once. V usage is TRBV28 and J usage is TRBJ2-4; no definite D call. Germline V CDR1 and CDR2: MDHEN, SYDVKM. V dropped 5 bases and J dropped 6 bases, with 23 bases sitting between them. The CDR3 consists of 17 residues. For the CDR3, the DNA is TGTGCCAGCAGTCGAGAAAGGGTCCGGCGCGCCGGAAACATTCAGTACTTC. It specifies CASSRERVRRAGNIQYF.

This clone has a single count. The rearrangement joins TRBV7-9 to TRBJ2-3; TRBD2 aligns across 10 bases. Trimming at V came to 4 bases and at J to 2 bases, leaving 6 bases not matched to a gene. This CDR3 contains 16 residues. Germline loops: CDR1 SEHNR, CDR2 FQNEAQ (reference sequence). DNA for the CDR3: TGTGCCAGCAGCTCCGGACTAGCGGCCACCACAGATACGCAGTATTTT. This sequence encodes CASSSGLAATTDTQYF. Full variable domain (outside the CDR3, taken from reference TRBV7-9 and TRBJ2-3): DTGVSQNPRHKITKRGQNVTFRCDPISEHNRLYWYRQTLGQGPEFLTYFQNEAQLEKSRLLSDRFSAERPKGSFSTLEIQRTEQGDSAMYLCASSSGLAATTDTQYFGPGTRLTVL.

The chain joins TRBV7-2 to TRBJ2-5; D not certain. V was pared by 2 bases and J by 5 bases, with 15 bases between. The CDR3 spans 15 residues. The germline gives CDR1 SGHTA, CDR2 FQGNSA. The CDR3 nucleotides read TGTGCCAGCAGCTTAAGATTCAGGAGTTGGGAGACCCAGTACTTC. Translation gives CASSLRFRSWETQYF.

The CDR3 here is CAISESGRGPDTQYF. The CDR3 DNA reads TGTGCCATCAGTGAGTCGGGGAGGGGACCAGATACGCAGTATTTT. The V call is TRBV10-3, the J call TRBJ2-3; TRBD2 matches 7 bases. In germline, CDR1 is ENHRY, CDR2 SYGVKD. CDR3 length: 15 residues. J lost 4 bases, V lost 0 bases, and 4 bases had no gene match.

In the case of this clone: The same CDR3 also results from other DNA sequences found in this sample. The rearrangement uses TRBV30 and TRBJ2-5, with a tentative D call TRBD2 (6 bases). CDR3 length equals 12 residues. Germline CDR1 is GTSNPN and CDR2 is SVGIG (reference sequence). Deletions cut 4 bases from V and 5 bases from J, with 11 bases between. CDR3 DNA: TGTGCCTGGAAGGCTGCGGGGGAGACCCAGTACTTC. Translating gives CAWKAAGETQYF.

This rearrangement joins TRBV30 to TRBJ2-3; D gene uncertain. V was shortened by 0 bases and J by 4 bases, with 8 bases between the two germline ends. The CDR3 has 13 residues. Germline V gives CDR1 GTSNPN, CDR2 SVGIG (reference sequence). The CDR3 DNA reads as TGTGCCTGGAGTGTGACGAACGCAGATACGCAGTATTTT. This codes for CAWSVTNADTQYF. The entire variable domain, with the rest obtained from reference TRBV30 and TRBJ2-3, is as follows: SQTIHQWPATLVQPVGSPLSLECTVEGTSNPNLYWYRQAAGRGLQLLFYSVGIGQISSEVPQNLSASRPQDRQFILSSKKLLLSDSGFYLCAWSVTNADTQYFGPGTRLTVL.

This rearrangement joins TRBV6-5 to TRBJ2-1; D is perhaps TRBD1 (6 bases). Germline loops: CDR1 MNHEY, CDR2 SVGAGI. V lost 5 bases to trimming and J lost 10 bases, with 9 bases between them. The CDR3 extends over 11 amino acids. The CDR3 nucleotides are TGTGCCAGCAGTACCGGACAGGAGCAGTTCTTC. As protein: CASSTGQEQFF.

The chain links TRBV4-2 to TRBJ2-3, with D tentatively TRBD2 (7 bases). The germline CDR1 and CDR2 sequences are LGHNA and YNFKEQ. CDR3 length: 13 amino acids. Trimming took 0 bases from V and 11 from J, leaving 12 bases between them. CDR3 region: CASSQDGGRGQYF. The CDR3 region has the DNA TGTGCCAGCAGCCAAGACGGGGGGCGGGGGCAGTATTTT.

This clone showed up just once. The chain carries TRBV19 and TRBJ2-2, with D uncertain. The length of the CDR3 is 15 residues. V lost 5 bases, J lost 1 base, and 11 bases lay in between. Germline V gene lookup returns CDR1 LNHDA and CDR2 SQIVND (reference sequence). CDR3 nucleotides: TGTGCCAGTAGTTCCATAACCGGGAACACCGGGGAGCTGTTTTTT. The encoded protein is CASSSITGNTGELFF. Full variable domain (rest looked up from reference TRBV19 and TRBJ2-2): DGGITQSPKYLFRKEGQNVTLSCEQNLNHDAMYWYRQDPGQGLRLIYYSQIVNDFQKGDIAEGYSVSREKKESFPLTVTSAQKNPTAFYLCASSSITGNTGELFFGEGSRLTVL.

This clone was seen more than once but under ten times. The V call is TRBV7-8, the J call TRBJ1-1; D remains unclear. The CDR3 sequence is 12 residues long. Trimming took off 4 bases at V and 4 bases at J, with 7 bases between the two ends. Germline-derived CDR1 and CDR2 are SGHVS and FQNEAQ. CDR3 sequence (DNA): TGTGCCAGCAGCTCATCCGTCACTGAAGCTTTCTTT. It codes for CASSSSVTEAFF.

This clone occurred once. The chain uses TRBV5-1 and TRBJ1-1, with 7 bases identical to TRBD1. The germline V gene encodes CDR1 SGHRS and CDR2 YFSETQ. J lost 4 bases, V lost 4 bases, and 4 bases had no gene match. The CDR3 is made up of 13 amino acids. The CDR3 spells CASSPQGFTEAFF. The CDR3 nucleotides read TGCGCCAGCAGCCCACAGGGGTTCACTGAAGCTTTCTTT.

The CDR3 sequence: CASRGNNYGYTF. The DNA of the CDR3 is TGTGCCAGCAGGGGCAATAACTATGGCTACACCTTC. The V call is TRBV2, the J call TRBJ1-2, with no clear D. This CDR3 has 12 amino acids. Trimming pared 6 bases from V and 1 base from J, leaving 6 bases between. Germline-derived CDR1 and CDR2 are SNHLY and FYNNEI.